This T cell receptor (beta chain) was identified in a study of CD8+CD57+ T cells in acquired aplastic anemia. About the study: Quantities of DNA derived from sorted CD4+ and CD8+ cells averaged roughly 3 ug.

It was genomic DNA that served as the template for profiling TCR beta VDJ and CDR3. TCRdb called the reads again in MiXCR, with one record for every CDR3 protein. The sample yields 180,000 or so distinct CDR3 sequences, approximately 49% seen once. This TCR was sampled from a human donor in good health. The specimen was sorted CD4+, CD8+, or CD8+CD57+ T cells (not recorded which) from PBMCs.

CDR3: CASSERGLANYGYTF. CDR3 DNA: TGTGCCAGCAGTGAGCGGGGATTAGCTAACTATGGCTACACCTTC. The chain carries TRBV2 and TRBJ1-2; D gene uncertain. The germline V gene has CDR1 SNHLY and CDR2 FYNNEI. V lost 3 bases and J 0 bases, leaving 11 bases between the germline ends. This CDR3 region has 15 residues. The entire variable domain, with the rest obtained from reference TRBV2 and TRBJ1-2, is as follows: EPEVTQTPSHQVTQMGQEVILRCVPISNHLYFYWYRQILGQKVEFLVSFYNNEISEKSEIFDDQFSVERPDGSNFTLKIRSTKLEDSAMYFCASSERGLANYGYTFGSGTRLTVV.